The rows below give T cell receptor beta chains drawn from one sample of a study of Ad26.COV2.S vaccination and SARS-CoV-2 variants. Method: immunoSEQ multiplex PCR; TCRdb's copy keeps in-frame clones and lacks some. The table includes about 440,000 clones, 80% to 95% detected once. This sample comprised peripheral blood, obtained in a trial of Ad26.COV2.S vaccine versus placebo. These receptors originate from a person aged 18-65 years who received the Ad26.COV2.S COVID-19 vaccine or a placebo. CDR3s include the opening cysteine and the closing phenylalanine or tryptophan. The order of the fields is clone size, J gene, D gene, V gene, CDR3 protein, CDR3 DNA. The D gene is left open where the match is weak. The size field is filled for only some rows; it gives once, few, many or a size class.

clone size: NA; J gene: TRBJ2-3; D gene: TRBD2; V gene: TRBV29-1; CDR3 protein: CSVDPSGDADTQYF; CDR3 DNA: TGCAGCGTTGATCCTAGCGGGGACGCAGATACGCAGTATTTT
clone size: NA; J gene: TRBJ1-6; D gene: NA; V gene: TRBV7-9; CDR3 protein: CASSLGVSGNNSPLHF; CDR3 DNA: TGTGCCAGCAGCTTAGGTGTATCCGGAAATAATTCACCCCTCCACTTT
clone size: NA; J gene: TRBJ2-1; D gene: NA; V gene: TRBV19; CDR3 protein: CASTRLAGGPYNEQFF; CDR3 DNA: TGTGCCAGTACCCGTTTAGCCGGGGGACCCTACAATGAGCAGTTCTTC
clone size: NA; J gene: TRBJ2-3; D gene: NA; V gene: TRBV15; CDR3 protein: CATSRAGAGTDTQYF; CDR3 DNA: TGTGCCACCAGCAGAGCGGGGGCGGGCACAGATACGCAGTATTTT
clone size: NA; J gene: TRBJ2-1; D gene: NA; V gene: TRBV11-2; CDR3 protein: CASSRALGNEQFF; CDR3 DNA: TGTGCCAGCAGCCGAGCTCTGGGGAATGAGCAGTTCTTC
clone size: NA; J gene: TRBJ2-7; D gene: TRBD2; V gene: TRBV6-5; CDR3 protein: CASSSPGGGGYEQYF; CDR3 DNA: TGTGCCAGCAGTTCCCCCGGGGGGGGCGGCTACGAGCAGTACTTC
clone size: NA; J gene: TRBJ1-4; D gene: NA; V gene: TRBV5-8; CDR3 protein: CASSAYQGNEKLFF; CDR3 DNA: TGTGCCAGCAGCGCCTACCAGGGTAATGAAAAACTGTTTTTT
clone size: NA; J gene: TRBJ2-1; D gene: NA; V gene: TRBV6-1; CDR3 protein: CASSEALKTSIYNEQFF; CDR3 DNA: TGTGCCAGCAGTGAAGCGTTGAAGACTAGTATTTACAATGAGCAGTTCTTC
clone size: NA; J gene: TRBJ2-3; D gene: TRBD2; V gene: TRBV27; CDR3 protein: CASSPRSGRPSTDTQYF; CDR3 DNA: TGTGCCAGCAGTCCCCGGAGCGGGAGGCCCAGCACAGATACGCAGTATTTT
clone size: NA; J gene: TRBJ2-3; D gene: NA; V gene: TRBV11-2; CDR3 protein: CASSLDRGPPTDTQYF; CDR3 DNA: TGTGCCAGCAGCTTAGATAGGGGCCCCCCCACAGATACGCAGTATTTT
clone size: NA; J gene: TRBJ2-5; D gene: NA; V gene: TRBV5-8; CDR3 protein: CASSLEGRDRETQYF; CDR3 DNA: TGTGCCAGCAGCTTGGAGGGGCGGGACCGGGAGACCCAGTACTTC
clone size: NA; J gene: TRBJ1-6; D gene: NA; V gene: TRBV27; CDR3 protein: CASSQRQAPRSSPLHF; CDR3 DNA: TGTGCCAGCAGTCAGCGACAGGCCCCCCGGAGTTCACCCCTCCACTTT
clone size: NA; J gene: TRBJ2-5; D gene: NA; V gene: TRBV7-9; CDR3 protein: CASSFPGLSQETQYF; CDR3 DNA: TGTGCCAGCAGCTTCCCAGGGCTAAGCCAAGAGACCCAGTACTTC
clone size: NA; J gene: TRBJ2-7; D gene: TRBD1; V gene: TRBV10-3; CDR3 protein: CAISGPRTGGFLEQYF; CDR3 DNA: TGTGCCATCAGTGGGCCCCGGACAGGGGGGTTCCTCGAGCAGTACTTC
clone size: NA; J gene: TRBJ1-3; D gene: NA; V gene: TRBV19; CDR3 protein: CASSIEATGRGNTIYF; CDR3 DNA: TGTGCCAGTAGTATAGAAGCCACCGGGCGGGGAAACACCATATATTTT
clone size: many; J gene: TRBJ2-3; D gene: NA; V gene: TRBV2; CDR3 protein: CASRDIADTQYF; CDR3 DNA: TGTGCCAGCAGGGACATAGCAGATACGCAGTATTTT
clone size: NA; J gene: TRBJ1-2; D gene: TRBD1; V gene: TRBV2; CDR3 protein: CASSEDRGQIYGYTF; CDR3 DNA: TGTGCCAGCAGTGAAGACAGGGGGCAAATTTATGGCTACACCTTC
clone size: NA; J gene: TRBJ2-7; D gene: TRBD2; V gene: TRBV5-1; CDR3 protein: CASSLVIAGPTHTYEQYF; CDR3 DNA: TGCGCCAGCAGCTTGGTAATAGCGGGGCCGACTCATACCTACGAGCAGTACTTC
clone size: NA; J gene: TRBJ1-5; D gene: NA; V gene: TRBV3-1/TRBV3-2; CDR3 protein: CASSPRGAQHF; CDR3 DNA: TGTGCCAGCAGCCCCCGAGGGGCCCAGCATTTT
clone size: NA; J gene: TRBJ2-7; D gene: NA; V gene: TRBV19; CDR3 protein: CASSIGAGATYEQYF; CDR3 DNA: TGTGCCAGTAGTATTGGAGCAGGGGCCACCTACGAGCAGTACTTC
clone size: once; J gene: TRBJ2-1; D gene: NA; V gene: TRBV7-3; CDR3 protein: CASSLSIGPGYEQFF; CDR3 DNA: TGTGCCAGCAGCTTATCTATCGGACCAGGGTATGAGCAGTTCTTC
clone size: NA; J gene: TRBJ1-3; D gene: NA; V gene: TRBV7-9; CDR3 protein: CASSLVKDSTSGNTIYF; CDR3 DNA: TGTGCCAGCAGCTTAGTGAAGGACAGTACCTCTGGAAACACCATATATTTT
clone size: NA; J gene: TRBJ2-7; D gene: NA; V gene: TRBV7-8; CDR3 protein: CASRVRGSNYEQYF; CDR3 DNA: TGTGCCAGCAGGGTCAGGGGCTCCAACTACGAGCAGTACTTC
clone size: NA; J gene: TRBJ2-1; D gene: NA; V gene: TRBV6-5; CDR3 protein: CASSFSIRDEQFF; CDR3 DNA: TGTGCCAGCAGTTTCTCTATCCGGGATGAGCAGTTCTTC
clone size: NA; J gene: TRBJ2-5; D gene: TRBD2; V gene: TRBV5-4; CDR3 protein: CASSPRGTSVQETQYF; CDR3 DNA: TGTGCCAGCAGCCCCAGGGGGACTAGCGTCCAAGAGACCCAGTACTTC
clone size: NA; J gene: TRBJ2-6; D gene: NA; V gene: TRBV9; CDR3 protein: CASSVESSGANVLTF; CDR3 DNA: TGTGCCAGCAGCGTAGAATCCTCTGGGGCCAACGTCCTGACTTTC
clone size: NA; J gene: TRBJ2-1; D gene: TRBD1; V gene: TRBV28; CDR3 protein: CAHGTGYNEQFF; CDR3 DNA: TGTGCCCATGGGACAGGATACAATGAGCAGTTCTTC
clone size: few; J gene: TRBJ1-2; D gene: TRBD1; V gene: TRBV11-2; CDR3 protein: CASSLEGARGLDYGYTF; CDR3 DNA: TGTGCCAGCAGCTTAGAAGGGGCCAGGGGGCTAGACTATGGCTACACCTTC
clone size: few; J gene: TRBJ2-7; D gene: TRBD2; V gene: TRBV20-1; CDR3 protein: CSASFSGRSYEQYF; CDR3 DNA: TGCAGTGCTAGTTTTAGCGGGCGCTCCTACGAGCAGTACTTC
clone size: NA; J gene: TRBJ2-7; D gene: TRBD2; V gene: TRBV7-8; CDR3 protein: CASSLALSSGSRYEQYF; CDR3 DNA: TGTGCCAGCAGCTTAGCCCTGTCTAGCGGGAGTAGGTACGAGCAGTACTTC
clone size: NA; J gene: TRBJ2-7; D gene: NA; V gene: TRBV29-1; CDR3 protein: CSVGEKVEQYF; CDR3 DNA: TGCAGCGTTGGGGAAAAGGTCGAGCAGTACTTC
clone size: NA; J gene: TRBJ1-1; D gene: NA; V gene: TRBV28; CDR3 protein: CASSLFQGTEAFF; CDR3 DNA: TGTGCCAGCAGTTTATTTCAGGGAACTGAAGCTTTCTTT
clone size: NA; J gene: TRBJ1-4; D gene: NA; V gene: TRBV10-3; CDR3 protein: CAIARTEFEKLFF; CDR3 DNA: TGTGCCATCGCCCGGACTGAGTTTGAAAAACTGTTTTTT
clone size: NA; J gene: TRBJ1-4; D gene: TRBD1; V gene: TRBV28; CDR3 protein: CASSPYRGQEKLFF; CDR3 DNA: TGTGCCAGCAGTCCGTACAGGGGGCAGGAAAAACTGTTTTTT
clone size: NA; J gene: TRBJ2-3; D gene: NA; V gene: TRBV28; CDR3 protein: CASSPSPEGGDTQYF; CDR3 DNA: TGTGCCAGCAGTCCCTCCCCGGAGGGGGGGGATACGCAGTATTTT
clone size: NA; J gene: TRBJ2-1; D gene: NA; V gene: TRBV24-1; CDR3 protein: CATSDMKAESSYNEQFF; CDR3 DNA: TGTGCCACCAGTGATATGAAAGCGGAGAGCTCCTACAATGAGCAGTTCTTC
clone size: NA; J gene: TRBJ2-1; D gene: TRBD2; V gene: TRBV24-1; CDR3 protein: CATSDYTSGSNEQFF; CDR3 DNA: TGTGCCACCAGTGACTATACTAGCGGGAGCAATGAGCAGTTCTTC
clone size: NA; J gene: TRBJ2-3; D gene: TRBD1; V gene: TRBV29-1; CDR3 protein: CSVERTGRTDTQYF; CDR3 DNA: TGCAGCGTTGAGAGGACAGGACGCACAGATACGCAGTATTTT
clone size: NA; J gene: TRBJ2-7; D gene: TRBD1; V gene: TRBV10-1; CDR3 protein: CASENPLGLTGLISSYEQYF; CDR3 DNA: TGCGCCAGCGAGAACCCTTTGGGCTTGACAGGGCTAATCTCCTCCTACGAGCAGTACTTC
clone size: once; J gene: TRBJ2-4; D gene: NA; V gene: TRBV28; CDR3 protein: CASSLGYRGGAKNIQYF; CDR3 DNA: TGTGCCAGCAGCCTAGGGTACAGGGGGGGAGCCAAAAACATTCAGTACTTC
clone size: NA; J gene: TRBJ2-4; D gene: NA; V gene: TRBV3-1/TRBV3-2; CDR3 protein: CASPGVLAKNIQYF; CDR3 DNA: TGTGCCAGCCCGGGCGTTCTAGCCAAAAACATTCAGTACTTC
clone size: NA; J gene: TRBJ1-5; D gene: TRBD1; V gene: TRBV5-1; CDR3 protein: CASSFTGDQPQHF; CDR3 DNA: TGCGCCAGCAGCTTTACAGGGGATCAGCCCCAGCATTTT
clone size: NA; J gene: TRBJ1-4; D gene: NA; V gene: TRBV5-1; CDR3 protein: CASSLVGEVEKLFF; CDR3 DNA: TGCGCCAGCAGCTTGGTGGGGGAGGTTGAAAAACTGTTTTTT
clone size: NA; J gene: TRBJ1-2; D gene: NA; V gene: TRBV6-5; CDR3 protein: CATNLGETGAAGYTF; CDR3 DNA: TGTGCCACCAACCTAGGAGAGACAGGAGCGGCGGGCTACACCTTC
clone size: NA; J gene: TRBJ2-7; D gene: NA; V gene: TRBV7-9; CDR3 protein: CASSHDRHYEQYF; CDR3 DNA: TGTGCCAGCAGCCACGACAGACACTACGAGCAGTACTTC
clone size: NA; J gene: TRBJ2-3; D gene: TRBD1; V gene: TRBV27; CDR3 protein: CASSRTGATDTQYF; CDR3 DNA: TGTGCCAGCAGTCGGACAGGGGCGACAGATACGCAGTATTTT
clone size: NA; J gene: TRBJ2-1; D gene: NA; V gene: TRBV7-2; CDR3 protein: CASSLWATSSNEQFF; CDR3 DNA: TGTGCCAGCAGCTTGTGGGCCACCTCGAGTAATGAGCAGTTCTTC
clone size: NA; J gene: TRBJ2-3; D gene: NA; V gene: TRBV5-1; CDR3 protein: CASSSDDPSTDTQYF; CDR3 DNA: TGCGCCAGCAGCTCCGACGACCCTAGCACAGATACGCAGTATTTT
clone size: NA; J gene: TRBJ2-1; D gene: NA; V gene: TRBV3-1/TRBV3-2; CDR3 protein: CASSQDLRDDSYNEQFF; CDR3 DNA: TGTGCCAGCAGCCAAGATTTGCGGGACGATTCCTACAATGAGCAGTTCTTC
clone size: NA; J gene: TRBJ2-7; D gene: NA; V gene: TRBV6-5; CDR3 protein: CASKPPATYEQYF; CDR3 DNA: TGTGCCAGCAAACCCCCGGCCACTTACGAGCAGTACTTC
clone size: NA; J gene: TRBJ2-7; D gene: TRBD1; V gene: TRBV7-2; CDR3 protein: CASSPSPGTALGREQYF; CDR3 DNA: TGTGCCAGCAGCCCCAGTCCCGGGACAGCCCTCGGGCGCGAGCAGTACTTC
clone size: NA; J gene: TRBJ2-7; D gene: NA; V gene: TRBV5-5; CDR3 protein: CASSWGPGSSYEQYF; CDR3 DNA: TGTGCCAGCAGCTGGGGGCCGGGTAGCTCCTACGAGCAGTACTTC
clone size: NA; J gene: TRBJ2-5; D gene: NA; V gene: TRBV28; CDR3 protein: CASIGIPQETQYF; CDR3 DNA: TGTGCCAGCATAGGGATACCTCAAGAGACCCAGTACTTC
clone size: once; J gene: TRBJ2-7; D gene: NA; V gene: TRBV19; CDR3 protein: CASSTSRLSYEQYF; CDR3 DNA: TGTGCCAGTAGTACGTCTAGACTCTCCTACGAGCAGTACTTC